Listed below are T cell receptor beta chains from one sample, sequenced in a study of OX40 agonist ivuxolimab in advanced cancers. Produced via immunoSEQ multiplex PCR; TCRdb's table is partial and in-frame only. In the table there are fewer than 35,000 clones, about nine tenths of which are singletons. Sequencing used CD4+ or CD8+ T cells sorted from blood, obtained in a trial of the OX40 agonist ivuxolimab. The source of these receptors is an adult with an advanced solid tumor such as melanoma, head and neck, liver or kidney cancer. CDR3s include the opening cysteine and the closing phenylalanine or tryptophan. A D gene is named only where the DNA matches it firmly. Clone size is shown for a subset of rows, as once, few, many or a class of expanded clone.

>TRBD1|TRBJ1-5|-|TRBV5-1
TGCGCCAGCAGCGAGAGCTGGACAGGGGGCAATCAGCCCCAGCATTTT
CASSESWTGGNQPQHF
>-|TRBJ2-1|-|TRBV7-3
TGTGCCAGCAGCTTAAGCCTAGGGAATATTAGGGAGCAGTTCTTC
CASSLSLGNIREQFF
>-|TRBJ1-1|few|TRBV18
TGTGCCAGCTCATCTTTTGAGGTAGGGGGAGTAATGAACACTGAAGCTTTCTTT
CASSSFEVGGVMNTEAFF
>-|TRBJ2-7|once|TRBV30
TGTGCCTGGAGTGTACGGGACTCCTACGAGCAGTACTTC
CAWSVRDSYEQYF
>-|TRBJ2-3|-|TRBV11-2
TGTGCCAGCACCCCCCGTGGGAGGAACACAGATACGCAGTATTTT
CASTPRGRNTDTQYF
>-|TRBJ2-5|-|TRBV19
TGTGCCAGTAGTACCCGGGTAGTTGGCCACCAAGAGACCCAGTACTTC
CASSTRVVGHQETQYF
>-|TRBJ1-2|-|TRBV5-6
TGTGCCAGCAGCTTGAAAACCAGTTTACGGCAGGGGAACGGCTACACCTTC
CASSLKTSLRQGNGYTF
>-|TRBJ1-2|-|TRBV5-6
TGTGCCAGCAGCTTGGACTTGAGGGGGGGAGGCTACACCTTC
CASSLDLRGGGYTF
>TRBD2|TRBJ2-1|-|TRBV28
TGTGCCAGCAGCCCCGGGGGGTTGTCCTACAATGAGCAGTTCTTC
CASSPGGLSYNEQFF
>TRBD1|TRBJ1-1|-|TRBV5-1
TGCGCCAGCAGCTTGGAAGGGACAGGGTTAGGCACTGAAGCTTTCTTT
CASSLEGTGLGTEAFF